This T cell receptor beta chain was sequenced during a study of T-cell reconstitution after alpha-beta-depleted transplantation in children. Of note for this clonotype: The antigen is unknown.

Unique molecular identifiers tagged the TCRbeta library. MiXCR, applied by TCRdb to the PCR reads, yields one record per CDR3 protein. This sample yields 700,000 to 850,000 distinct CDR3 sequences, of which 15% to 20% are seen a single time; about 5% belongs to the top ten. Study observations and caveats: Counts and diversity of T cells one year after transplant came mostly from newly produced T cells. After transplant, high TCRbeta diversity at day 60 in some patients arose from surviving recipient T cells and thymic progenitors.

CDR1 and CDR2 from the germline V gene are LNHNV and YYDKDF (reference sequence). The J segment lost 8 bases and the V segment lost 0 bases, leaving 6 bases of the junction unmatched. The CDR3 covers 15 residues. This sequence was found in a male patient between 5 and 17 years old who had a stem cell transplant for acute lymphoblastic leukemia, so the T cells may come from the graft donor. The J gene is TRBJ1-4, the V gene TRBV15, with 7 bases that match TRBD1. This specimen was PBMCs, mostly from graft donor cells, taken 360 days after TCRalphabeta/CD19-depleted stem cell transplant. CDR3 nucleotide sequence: TGTGCCACCAGCAGAGATCCTTCGGGACAGGAAAAACTGTTTTTT. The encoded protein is CATSRDPSGQEKLFF.